This entry features one T cell receptor beta chain sequence. This clone was found a few times. No antigen is known for it. The input lacks base qualities; no much larger clone sits a single base away. The CDR3 contains 14 residues, cysteine and phenylalanine counted. The read is trimmed to its CDR3 DNA, 42 bases read in frame from base 1. Trimming removed 2 bases from V and 10 bases from J, leaving 18 bases between the germline ends. Looking up the germline V gene yields CDR1 SGHRS and CDR2 YFSETQ. This entry belongs to a study of shared clonotypes between healthy human individuals (dated by TCRdb to about 2020). A note on the overall study: The cohort included a few men and a couple of women between 18 and 49 years of age. To increase sequencing depth and limit assay-specific biases, TCR repertoire library preparation and sequencing were carried out by different laboratories using diverse techniques. Each donor's leukapheresis produced roughly between roughly 0.94 and 9.5 billion PBMCs. For each donor, three plates each were used for CD4 naive and CD4 memory, two plates were used for CD8 naive, and one plate was used for CD8 memory. To estimate repertoire size and how much clonotypes are shared between individuals, the study performed deep sequencing of blood TCR repertoires from a few healthy adults. What the work shows at the level of the full study, not this receptor alone: Pairwise subsampling indicated that sequencing depth was expected to affect the degree of clonotype sharing among donors. When a few donors were compared, the shared fraction of clonotypes was approximately 5% for naive CD4, 3.5% for naive CD8, more than 2% for memory CD4, and roughly 0.4% for memory CD8. Incomplete sequencing was indicated by rarefaction of sorted-subset datasets, despite the large sequencing depth. Sampling was restricted to blood, and TCR repertoires in tissue are likely to differ from TCR repertoires in blood. Larger estimated clonotype richness was generally found for naive subsets than for memory subsets. Because the study included a small number of donors, the genetic and exposure-history diversity represented was limited. Compared with non-shared clonotypes, the clonotypes found in all four sorted-subset donors had higher generation probabilities.

Healthy HIV-negative adults with no recently reported acute infections or vaccinations were included as donors. All donors were Caucasian adults living in Nashville, Tennessee, USA. CD4+ T cells were enriched through magnetic negative selection, after which naive cells were positively selected on CD45RA and the remaining negative fraction served as the memory subset. Blood was collected by leukapheresis, and PBMCs were isolated by Ficoll-Histopaque density gradient centrifugation and then cryopreserved in liquid nitrogen vapor phase. Purity and quantity of every magnetically sorted T cell population were checked by analytical flow cytometry. From each sorted fraction, genomic DNA was isolated and quantified by UV absorbance on a Nanodrop 2000c. Using the deep immunoSEQ assay, multiplex PCR amplified TCR CDR3 regions from genomic DNA. Genomic DNA extracted from each cell subset was distributed evenly over all wells of several immunoSEQ 96-well plates, and each plate served as one replicate. For sorted subsets, 150 to 200 ng genomic DNA, equal to tens of thousands of T cell genomes, was loaded into each replicate PCR. Purified libraries were measured with a Qubit 3.0 fluorometer, size-checked on a Bioanalyzer 2100, and measured again with the KAPA Library Quantification kit. A separate single-read 150-cycle Illumina NextSeq 550 flow cell was used to sequence each immunoSEQ 96-well plate. Turning to the authors' computational methods: The immunoSEQ output contained only junctional sequences without quality scores, so filtering could not match that applied to full-length reads. To assign V/J genes and CDR3, sequences were annotated against IMGT germline references using PyIR, a Python wrapper for IgBLAST v1.9. Reads with weak V/J assignments (E-value above 1e-6), missing CDR3, stop codons, out-of-frame junctions, or ambiguous translated residues were removed. V3J clonotypes were defined by identical inferred V gene, J gene, and CDR3 amino acid sequence. Percentage overlap between repertoires was calculated by dividing the number of shared unique clonotypes by the size of the smaller repertoire. Repertoire richness was assessed with RTK rarefaction, the Chao1 estimator, and Recon v2.1 estimates of unobserved clonotypes. For all TCRbeta clonotypes obtained by the gDNA method from a few donors, generation probabilities were computed with OLGA. The table was pulled from immuneACCESS by TCRdb, which kept in-frame rearrangements only. Such tables lose some clones; where checked, under half of the loss comes from unresolved V genes, and the rest has no known cause. From that table come the V and J calls and clone size; the DNA was used to work out D and trimming. The sample table records 2.3 million or so clones; approximately 95% of these occur just once. The biggest ten clones account for 0.35% to 0.5% of the sample.

The receptor's source is a man aged 18 to 35 in good health. Some clones in this sample may be carry-over from other donors' samples. Sequencing was performed on naive CD4+ T cells from PBMCs. The cell subset or site label of this sample denotes: CD45RA+ positively selected. In this chain, TRBV5-1 is recombined with TRBJ1-1, with the D gene too uncertain to name. The base sequence is TGCGCCAGCAGCTTCTCGCCACGTGAATGGGTAGCTTTCTTT. Protein translation: CASSFSPREWVAFF.